This T cell receptor (beta chain) is from a study of a mutant IDH1 vaccine in newly diagnosed glioma. Using immunoSEQ multiplex PCR, the repertoire was profiled, and TCRdb retains in-frame clones only, with some absent. This table has about 90,000 clones, around nine tenths appearing once. Documented time point: week 47, end of study. Vaccination comprised doses that each held 300 ug of mutant IDH1 20-mer peptide, plus topical imiquimod. About this clone: Its antigen is unknown.

CDR3 size: 16 residues. Germline CDR1 ENHRY, CDR2 SYGVKD. Trimming cost V 0 bases and J 1 base, with 13 bases left between them. The clonotype was recovered from a woman aged 50 to 60 with glioma. The material was PBMCs, obtained from a glioma patient whose treatment included an IDH1 peptide vaccine. The chain couples TRBV10-3 to TRBJ2-7; perhaps TRBD1 as D (5 bases). For the CDR3, the DNA is TGTGCCATCAGTGAGTCGAAGGGGTTGGATTCCTACGAGCAGTACTTC. Translation gives CAISESKGLDSYEQYF.